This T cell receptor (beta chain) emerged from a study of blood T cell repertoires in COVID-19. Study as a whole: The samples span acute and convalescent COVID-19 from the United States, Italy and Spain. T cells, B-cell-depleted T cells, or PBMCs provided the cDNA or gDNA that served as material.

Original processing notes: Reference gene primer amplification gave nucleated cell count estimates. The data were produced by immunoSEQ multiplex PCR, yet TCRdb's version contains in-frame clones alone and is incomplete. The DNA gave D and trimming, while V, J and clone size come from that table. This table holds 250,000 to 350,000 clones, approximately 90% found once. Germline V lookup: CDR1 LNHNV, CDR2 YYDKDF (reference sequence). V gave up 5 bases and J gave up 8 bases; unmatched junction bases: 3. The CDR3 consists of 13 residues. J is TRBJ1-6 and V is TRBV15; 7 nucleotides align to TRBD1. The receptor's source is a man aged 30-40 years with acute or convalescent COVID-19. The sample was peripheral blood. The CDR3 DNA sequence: TGTGCCACCAGCCGCGACAGGGATTCACCCCTCCACTTT. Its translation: CATSRDRDSPLHF.